These 31 T cell receptor beta chains originate from one sample sequenced in a study of OX40 agonist ivuxolimab in advanced cancers. Method: immunoSEQ multiplex PCR; TCRdb's copy keeps in-frame clones and lacks some. This table has around 66,000 clones, approximately 90% appearing once. Sequences were derived from CD4+ or CD8+ T cells sorted from blood, sampled in a trial of the OX40 agonist ivuxolimab. These receptors were obtained from an adult with an advanced solid tumor such as melanoma, head and neck, liver or kidney cancer.

This sequence joins TRBV19 and TRBJ1-1, with D tentatively TRBD1 (5 bases). Germline CDR1 LNHDA, CDR2 SQIVND (reference sequence). The CDR3 consists of 12 residues. DNA of the CDR3: TGTGCAGCGCTAACAGGCGGGGAAGAAGCTTTCTTT. It encodes CAALTGGEEAFF.

The rearrangement joins TRBV7-9 to TRBJ1-1; D gene uncertain. Germline V lookup: CDR1 SEHNR, CDR2 FQNEAQ (reference sequence). With 1 base removed from V and 7 bases from J, the gap between germline ends came to 7 bases. The CDR3 sequence is 12 residues long. CDR3 residues: CASSLDQLEAFF. The CDR3 nucleotides are TGTGCCAGCAGCTTAGACCAGCTTGAAGCTTTCTTT.

The rearrangement links TRBV5-8 to TRBJ1-6; a possible D gene is TRBD1 (6 bases). Trimming cost V 2 bases and J 6 bases, with 15 bases left between them. The CDR3 extends over 16 amino acids. Germline V gene data show CDR1 as SGHTS and CDR2 as YDEGEE. The CDR3 reads CASSLGGWPANSPLHF. Written as DNA, the CDR3 is TGTGCCAGCAGCTTAGGGGGGTGGCCCGCTAATTCACCCCTCCACTTT.

The chain recombines TRBV19 with TRBJ2-1, with 9 nucleotides matching TRBD2. V was pared by 9 bases and J by 5 bases, with 5 bases of the junction left unmatched. This CDR3 has 13 residues. Germline V gives CDR1 LNHDA, CDR2 SQIVND (reference sequence). The DNA for the CDR3 is TGTGCCAGCCAGCGGGGGGCCGACAATGAGCAGTTCTTC. Encoded protein: CASQRGADNEQFF.

The V and J genes are TRBV7-9 and TRBJ2-2; D is unresolved. Germline loops: CDR1 SEHNR, CDR2 FQNEAQ (reference sequence). This CDR3 region has 14 residues. Trimming took 4 bases from V and 7 from J, leaving 13 bases between them. Written as DNA, the CDR3 is TGTGCCAGCAGCTCCGCCCCGTTTGGCGGGGAGCTGTTTTTT. Residues: CASSSAPFGGELFF.

Only a few counts were recorded for this clone. The CDR3 here is CASSLDRTGYGYTF. In DNA, the CDR3 is TGTGCCAGCAGCTTGGACCGAACAGGATATGGCTACACCTTC. This chain uses TRBV5-4 with TRBJ1-2; a weak D match, TRBD1 (5 bases). Trimming removed 0 bases at V and 5 bases at J, with 11 bases between. Germline V gives CDR1 SGHNT, CDR2 YYREEE (reference sequence). The CDR3 totals 14 residues.

This clone has just one count. CDR3 residues: CASSFTDTQYF. The CDR3, as DNA: TGTGCCAGCAGTTTCACAGATACGCAGTATTTT. The chain recombines TRBV2 with TRBJ2-3; D ambiguous. The CDR3 totals 11 residues. Germline CDR1 is SNHLY and CDR2 is FYNNEI. Between the trimmed V and J ends, which lost 5 bases and 2 bases, there was a span of 2 bases. The whole variable domain, filled in from reference TRBV2 and TRBJ2-3, reads EPEVTQTPSHQVTQMGQEVILRCVPISNHLYFYWYRQILGQKVEFLVSFYNNEISEKSEIFDDQFSVERPDGSNFTLKIRSTKLEDSAMYFCASSFTDTQYFGPGTRLTVL.

This clone showed up just a few times. The chain carries TRBV10-3 and TRBJ1-5, with D perhaps matching TRBD1 (5 bases). The CDR3 runs to 17 residues. Germline values: CDR1 ENHRY, CDR2 SYGVKD. Trimming removed 5 bases from V and 7 bases from J, with 24 bases in between. The CDR3 is CAISSGPSRDGGQPQHF. The CDR3 coding sequence is TGTGCCATCAGTTCGGGCCCTTCCCGGGACGGGGGGCAGCCCCAGCATTTT.

V is TRBV7-8 and J is TRBJ1-2, with D maybe TRBD1 (5 bases). The CDR3 covers 16 residues. Germline V gene lookup returns CDR1 SGHVS and CDR2 FQNEAQ. V gave up 2 bases and J gave up 8 bases, with 21 bases separating them. CDR3 sequence (DNA): TGTGCCAGCAGCTTAAACCCAGGGAACCTTGTTCCCGGCTACACCTTC. Its protein product is CASSLNPGNLVPGYTF.

A remark on this clone: In the same sample, other DNA sequences code for this CDR3. For the CDR3, the DNA is TGTGCCAGCAGTGATGCCAGTGGATATTCACCCCTCCACTTT. Translating it yields CASSDASGYSPLHF. The chain recombines TRBV2 with TRBJ1-6, with D hard to call. Germline V gene sequence: CDR1 SNHLY, CDR2 FYNNEI. Trimming stripped 3 bases from V and 8 bases from J, with 11 bases between. This CDR3 is 14 amino acids long.

V usage is TRBV29-1 and J usage is TRBJ1-4; D is perhaps TRBD1 (5 bases). V lost 6 bases and J lost 8, with 19 bases in between. This CDR3 contains 14 residues. Germline CDR1 SQVTM, CDR2 ANQGSEA. The CDR3 region is CSVTDSPGGEKLFF. The CDR3 nucleotides are TGCAGCGTGACTGACAGTCCGGGAGGGGAAAAACTGTTTTTT.

This chain links TRBV19 with TRBJ1-1; tentative D call: TRBD1 (6 bases). The germline V and J ends were trimmed by 1 base and 5 bases, with 8 bases remaining between them. Germline loops: CDR1 LNHDA, CDR2 SQIVND (reference sequence). The CDR3 is 13 residues long. The CDR3 loop is CASSIGGATEAFF. The CDR3 DNA reads TGTGCCAGTAGTATAGGGGGGGCAACTGAAGCTTTCTTT.

V is TRBV9 and J is TRBJ1-6, with TRBD1 matching 9 bases. The length of the CDR3 is 16 residues. Germline CDR1 reads SGDLS; CDR2 reads YYNGEE. J lost 2 bases, V lost 0 bases, and 0 bases had no gene match. The CDR3 sequence is CASSVGDRAYNSPLHF. For the CDR3, the DNA is TGTGCCAGCAGCGTAGGGGACAGGGCCTATAATTCACCCCTCCACTTT.

The chain carries TRBV6-1 and TRBJ1-1; TRBD1 might be the D (5 bases). CDR1 is MNHNS, CDR2 SASEGT, per germline. The CDR3 has 13 amino acids. The germline V and J ends were trimmed by 6 bases and 6 bases, with 14 bases remaining between them. The CDR3, as DNA: TGTGCCAGCAGCCCAGGGTCGGGGGCTGAAGCTTTCTTT. It encodes CASSPGSGAEAFF.

This clone came up once. This rearrangement joins TRBV6-4 to TRBJ2-1; possibly TRBD2 for D (5 bases). The ends were cut back, 0 bases at V and 1 base at J, with 10 bases in the middle. The CDR3 has 16 residues. Germline CDR1 MRHNA, CDR2 SNTAGT. In nucleotides, the CDR3 is TGTGCCAGCAGTGACTCGAGGGTAAAGTCCTACAATGAGCAGTTCTTC. Protein sequence: CASSDSRVKSYNEQFF.

The chain uses TRBV29-1 and TRBJ1-1; D is perhaps TRBD1 (5 bases). This CDR3 region has 14 residues. CDR1 is SQVTM and CDR2 is ANQGSEA in the germline V gene. Trimming stripped 6 bases from V and 1 base from J, with 15 bases between. CDR3 DNA sequence: TGCAGCGTCCCCCTGGGGGGAAGGAACACTGAAGCTTTCTTT. Translating it yields CSVPLGGRNTEAFF.

The V gene is TRBV6-6, the J gene TRBJ2-1, with D maybe TRBD2 (5 bases). The germline V gene encodes CDR1 MNHNY and CDR2 SVGAGI (reference sequence). The CDR3 extends over 13 amino acids. Trimming stripped 6 bases from V and 8 bases from J, with 14 bases between. The CDR3 DNA is TGTGCCAGCAGCTACACTAGGCTCGATGAGCAGTTCTTC. This gives the protein CASSYTRLDEQFF.

V is TRBV11-2 and J is TRBJ2-1; no definite D call. CDR3 length: 13 amino acids. The germline V gene encodes CDR1 SGHAT and CDR2 FQNNGV. V was pared by 5 bases and J by 10 bases, with 15 bases between. The CDR3 region is CASSPPFAYEQFF. The CDR3 DNA reads as TGTGCCAGCAGCCCCCCGTTCGCGTACGAGCAGTTCTTC.

The rearrangement links TRBV19 to TRBJ2-7; possibly TRBD1 for D (6 bases). V was clipped by 1 base and J by 6 bases, with 13 bases between them. The germline V gene encodes CDR1 LNHDA and CDR2 SQIVND (reference sequence). This CDR3 is 14 amino acids long. The CDR3, as DNA: TGTGCCAGTAGTATAGGACAGGACACGACCGAGCAGTACTTC. Amino acid sequence: CASSIGQDTTEQYF.

The V gene is TRBV6-5, the J gene TRBJ2-3, with D uncertain. V lost 0 bases, J lost 6 bases, and 7 bases lay in between. Germline CDR1 reads MNHEY; CDR2 reads SVGAGI. The CDR3 is made up of 13 amino acids. The CDR3 loop reads CASSYSGSDTQYF. The CDR3 coding sequence is TGTGCCAGCAGTTACTCGGGCTCGGATACGCAGTATTTT.

This chain uses TRBV5-6 with TRBJ1-1; perhaps TRBD1 as D (5 bases). Per the germline V gene, CDR1 is SGHDT and CDR2 is YYEEEE. The CDR3 has 14 residues. V lost 0 bases and J 6 bases, leaving 12 bases between the germline ends. Here the CDR3 reads CASSLVPGSAEAFF. The CDR3 coding sequence is TGTGCCAGCAGCTTGGTGCCAGGGTCGGCTGAAGCTTTCTTT.

This clone qualifies as medium-sized. CDR3 region: CASSPNAPYEQYF. CDR3 DNA: TGTGCCAGCAGTCCAAATGCACCCTACGAGCAGTACTTC. J is TRBJ2-7 and V is TRBV27; D unclear. The length of the CDR3 is 13 residues. The germline gives CDR1 MNHEY, CDR2 SMNVEV (reference sequence). V was pared by 5 bases and J by 2 bases, with 10 bases between.

The chain joins TRBV27 to TRBJ1-4; possibly TRBD1 for D (6 bases). Trimming shortened V by 6 bases and J by 1 base, and 9 bases separated the two germline ends. The germline CDR1 and CDR2 sequences are MNHEY and SMNVEV (reference sequence). This CDR3 contains 14 residues. The CDR3 spells CASSPQGTNEKLFF. CDR3 nucleotides: TGTGCCAGCAGCCCACAGGGAACTAATGAAAAACTGTTTTTT.

The chain employs TRBV4-2 and TRBJ2-3; no reliable D call. The length of the CDR3 is 17 residues. Per the germline V gene, CDR1 is LGHNA and CDR2 is YNFKEQ. V was cut by 0 bases and J by 1 base, with 14 bases left in between. The chain's CDR3 is CASSQEDGLGGTDTQYF. In DNA, the CDR3 is TGTGCCAGCAGCCAAGAGGATGGTCTAGGAGGCACAGATACGCAGTATTTT.

This chain joins TRBV6-6 and TRBJ2-5, with 9 bases identical to TRBD1. The J segment lost 5 bases and the V segment lost 2 bases, leaving 3 bases of the junction unmatched. The V gene's germline CDR1 is MNHNY and CDR2 SVGAGI (reference sequence). This CDR3 spans 14 amino acids. The DNA of the CDR3 is TGTGCCAGCAGTTACGGGACAGGGAGCGAGACCCAGTACTTC. Protein sequence: CASSYGTGSETQYF.

The chain uses TRBV4-2 and TRBJ2-3; D gene uncertain. The CDR3 is 15 residues long. Germline V gives CDR1 LGHNA, CDR2 YNFKEQ. Trimming stripped 0 bases from V and 4 bases from J, with 11 bases between. The CDR3 DNA reads TGTGCCAGCAGCCAAGATAAGGGTGCAGCAGATACGCAGTATTTT. Its translation is CASSQDKGAADTQYF.

This clone has only one observation. V and J are TRBV11-2 and TRBJ1-1; D gene unclear. Looked up from germline, CDR1 is SGHAT and CDR2 is FQNNGV. CDR3 length: 12 residues. V lost 3 bases and J 4 bases, leaving 6 bases between the germline ends. The CDR3 loop is CASSFGGTEAFF. In nucleotides, the CDR3 is TGTGCCAGCAGCTTCGGCGGCACTGAAGCTTTCTTT.

The chain recombines TRBV6-1 with TRBJ2-7, with D possibly TRBD1 on 6 matching bases. The CDR3 runs 15 residues. With 2 bases removed from V and 4 bases from J, the gap between germline ends came to 15 bases. Germline lookup yields CDR1 MNHNS and CDR2 SASEGT. The DNA for the CDR3 is TGTGCCAGCAGTGAATGGGGGACAACAATTTACGAGCAGTACTTC. It yields the protein CASSEWGTTIYEQYF.

V and J are TRBV27 and TRBJ1-4; 9 positions agree with TRBD1. The CDR3 runs to 17 residues. Germline loops: CDR1 MNHEY, CDR2 SMNVEV (reference sequence). The V and J ends lost 1 base and 3 bases, in that order; junction bases with no gene match: 6. The CDR3 loop is CASSLLGTGYSNEKLFF. Here the CDR3 DNA reads TGTGCCAGCAGTTTATTGGGGACAGGGTATTCTAATGAAAAACTGTTTTTT.

This chain uses TRBV11-2 with TRBJ1-1; D is ambiguous. V dropped 5 bases and J dropped 4 bases, with 17 bases sitting between them. The CDR3 consists of 15 residues. Per germline, CDR1 SGHAT and CDR2 FQNNGV. The CDR3 coding sequence is TGTGCCAGCAGCCCAAGCCGGGGATACGGCACTGAAGCTTTCTTT. Residues: CASSPSRGYGTEAFF.

The V and J genes are TRBV15 and TRBJ1-2; unclear D gene. This CDR3 is 14 amino acids long. Germline CDR1 is LNHNV and CDR2 is YYDKDF (reference sequence). V dropped 0 bases and J dropped 3 bases, with 8 bases sitting between them. The CDR3 here is CATSRDRTDYGYTF. The DNA for the CDR3 is TGTGCCACCAGCAGAGATAGGACCGACTATGGCTACACCTTC.